These 32 T cell receptor beta chains share one sample of origin, sequenced in a study of blood T cell repertoires in COVID-19. The table came from immunoSEQ multiplex PCR; TCRdb's copy has only in-frame clones and leaves some out. The sample records around 200,000 clones, 86% being singletons. The sample was peripheral blood. These receptors all come from a man older than 75 with acute or convalescent COVID-19.

The V gene is TRBV19, the J gene TRBJ1-5, with 12 bases fitting TRBD1. This CDR3 contains 21 residues. Germline V gene lookup returns CDR1 LNHDA and CDR2 SQIVND (reference sequence). Losses at the gene ends were 4 bases for V and 6 bases for J; bases not matched to a gene: 22. The CDR3 DNA sequence: TGTGCCAGTAGTACCCTCGATGGCGGGACAGGGGGCTTCGGTTCAGGTCAGCCCCAGCATTTT. Its protein product is CASSTLDGGTGGFGSGQPQHF. The variable domain in full, with the rest retrieved from reference TRBV19 and TRBJ1-5, is DGGITQSPKYLFRKEGQNVTLSCEQNLNHDAMYWYRQDPGQGLRLIYYSQIVNDFQKGDIAEGYSVSREKKESFPLTVTSAQKNPTAFYLCASSTLDGGTGGFGSGQPQHFGDGTRLSIL.

The chain links TRBV5-5 to TRBJ2-3; D not certain. V gave up 0 bases and J gave up 2 bases, with 10 bases separating them. The CDR3 is 15 amino acids. Germline V lookup: CDR1 SGHKS, CDR2 YYEKEE (reference sequence). CDR3 nucleotides: TGTGCCAGCAGCTTGGCCGCGGTTTTCACAGATACGCAGTATTTT. Protein: CASSLAAVFTDTQYF.

V is TRBV19 and J is TRBJ2-7, with 11 bases lining up with TRBD1. The length of the CDR3 is 15 residues. Trimming cost V 5 bases and J 6 bases; bases outside gene matches: 9. CDR1 is LNHDA and CDR2 is SQIVND in the germline V gene (reference sequence). CDR3 amino acids: CASSVSWTGGTEQYF. CDR3 bases: TGTGCCAGTAGTGTGTCCTGGACAGGGGGCACCGAGCAGTACTTC.

This chain joins TRBV29-1 and TRBJ1-3; 8 bases are shared with TRBD1. In germline, CDR1 is SQVTM, CDR2 ANQGSEA. The CDR3 loop spans 13 amino acids. V shed 4 bases, J shed 5 bases, and the junction held 4 bases outside the gene matches. The CDR3 spells CSVGDRTRNTIYF. CDR3 in DNA: TGCAGCGTTGGGGACAGGACCCGAAACACCATATATTTT.

The rearrangement joins TRBV7-2 to TRBJ2-3; D perhaps matches TRBD1 (5 bases). Germline V CDR1 and CDR2: SGHTA, FQGNSA. This CDR3 spans 13 amino acids. V was pared by 6 bases and J by 6 bases, with 13 bases between. CDR3 sequence (DNA): TGTGCCAGCAGGGCAGGGCAAGTTGATACGCAGTATTTT. Translating it yields CASRAGQVDTQYF.

The chain carries TRBV18 and TRBJ1-5, with D possibly TRBD1 on 5 matching bases. CDR3 length equals 15 residues. V lost 6 bases and J lost 2, with 14 bases in between. Germline CDR1 and CDR2: KGHSH and LQKENI. The CDR3 sequence is CASSNSGFGNQPQHF. CDR3 sequence (DNA): TGTGCCAGCTCGAATTCAGGGTTTGGCAATCAGCCCCAGCATTTT.

CDR3 bases: TGTGCCAGCAGCTTGGGACAGGGGAGGTATGGCTACACCTTC. Amino acids: CASSLGQGRYGYTF. The chain joins TRBV5-4 to TRBJ1-2, with 8 positions matching TRBD1. V dropped 0 bases and J dropped 5; count of bases not matched to a gene: 3. CDR3 size: 14 residues. CDR1 is SGHNT and CDR2 is YYREEE in the germline V gene (reference sequence).

This chain connects TRBV5-4 to TRBJ2-3, with D possibly matching TRBD2 (5 bases). CDR1 is SGHNT and CDR2 is YYREEE in the germline V gene (reference sequence). This CDR3 comprises 14 residues. The V gene lost 4 bases and the J gene lost 1 base, with 10 bases spanning the gap. CDR3 protein: CASSSRTGTDTQYF. DNA for the CDR3: TGTGCCAGCAGCAGTCGGACTGGCACAGATACGCAGTATTTT.

This sequence joins TRBV5-4 and TRBJ2-3; TRBD2 agrees at 12 bases. The CDR3 runs 17 residues. Germline CDR1 SGHNT, CDR2 YYREEE (reference sequence). V dropped 1 base and J dropped 1; count of bases not matched to a gene: 4. CDR3 nucleotide sequence: TGTGCCAGCAGCTTGATGACTAGCGGGGGCGGCACAGATACGCAGTATTTT. Protein: CASSLMTSGGGTDTQYF.

V usage is TRBV10-2 and J usage is TRBJ1-1; D gene uncertain. From germline, CDR1 is WSHSY and CDR2 SAAADI. V lost 3 bases and J 1 base, leaving 12 bases between the germline ends. The CDR3 is 15 amino acids. CDR3 in amino acids: CASSDPRGRNTEAFF. In nucleotides, the CDR3 is TGCGCCAGCAGTGATCCCCGGGGTAGGAACACTGAAGCTTTCTTT.

V gene TRBV9 combines with J gene TRBJ1-6, with a possible D match to TRBD1 (5 bases). The CDR3 runs to 15 residues. V was shortened by 3 bases and J by 7 bases, with 14 bases between the two germline ends. Germline CDR1 is SGDLS and CDR2 is YYNGEE. CDR3 nucleotide sequence: TGTGCCAGCAGCGCCCTCCCAGGGTGGAATTCACCCCTCCACTTT. Protein product: CASSALPGWNSPLHF.

This clone was observed a few times. The chain carries TRBV11-2 and TRBJ2-1, with a possible D match to TRBD2 (6 bases). With 3 bases removed from V and 8 bases from J, the gap between germline ends came to 14 bases. The CDR3 loop spans 14 amino acids. The germline CDR1 and CDR2 sequences are SGHAT and FQNNGV. The CDR3: CASSFERVSDEQFF. CDR3 nucleotides: TGTGCCAGCAGCTTTGAGCGGGTATCGGATGAGCAGTTCTTC.

This sequence joins TRBV29-1 and TRBJ2-3, with 7 bases fitting TRBD2. The CDR3 totals 14 residues. Unmatched junction bases numbered 7, after V lost 7 bases and J lost 0 bases. The V gene's germline CDR1 is SQVTM and CDR2 ANQGSEA. The DNA of the CDR3 is TGCAGCGCACGGGACTATTCTAGCACAGATACGCAGTATTTT. Residues: CSARDYSSTDTQYF.

The chain recombines TRBV7-8 with TRBJ2-1, with 9 positions matching TRBD2. The junction had 2 bases not matched to a gene; V was cut back by 3 bases and J by 2 bases. The CDR3 consists of 15 residues. The germline gives CDR1 SGHVS, CDR2 FQNEAQ. The CDR3 here is CASSLREGPYNEQFF. The CDR3 DNA follows: TGTGCCAGCAGCTTGCGGGAGGGCCCCTACAATGAGCAGTTCTTC.

The chain uses TRBV30 and TRBJ1-6, with D hard to call. V dropped 1 base and J dropped 4 bases, with 11 bases sitting between them. Germline CDR1 reads GTSNPN; CDR2 reads SVGIG (reference sequence). This CDR3 is built from 15 residues. This CDR3 is CAWSAEGSYNSPLHF. CDR3 bases: TGTGCCTGGAGTGCCGAGGGCTCTTATAATTCACCCCTCCACTTT.

The sample holds one count of this clone. V is TRBV20-1 and J is TRBJ2-1, with 7 bases aligning to TRBD1. Trimming cost V 3 bases and J 4 bases; bases outside gene matches: 9. Germline CDR1 reads DFQATT; CDR2 reads SNEGSKA (reference sequence). This CDR3 region has 15 residues. As DNA, the CDR3 is TGCAGTGCTAGTTTCCAGGGGGACCCATACAATGAGCAGTTCTTC. It is translated as CSASFQGDPYNEQFF.

The genes are TRBV3-1 (or the pseudogene TRBV3-2) and TRBJ2-5; TRBD1 aligns across 7 bases. Germline trimming cut 4 bases from V and 5 bases from J; bases unmatched to any gene: 10. Germline V gives CDR1 LGHDT, CDR2 YNNKEL (reference sequence). The CDR3 runs 15 residues. The CDR3 DNA reads TGTGCCAGCAGCCGCTATGACAGGGCTGGGGAGACCCAGTACTTC. Translated, it gives CASSRYDRAGETQYF.

CDR3 bases: TGCGCCAGCAGCTTACTCTCGGCGAACACCGGGGAGCTGTTTTTT. This sequence encodes CASSLLSANTGELFF. V usage is TRBV5-1 and J usage is TRBJ2-2; D gene uncertain. The CDR3 has 15 amino acids. Germline CDR1 reads SGHRS; CDR2 reads YFSETQ. The V end was cut by 2 bases, the J end by 0 bases, with 8 bases between.

The chain is built from TRBV6-6 and TRBJ1-4; D gene unclear. The germline V gene has CDR1 MNHNY and CDR2 SVGAGI (reference sequence). The CDR3 contains 12 residues. Between the trimmed V and J ends, which lost 6 bases and 7 bases, there was a span of 9 bases. This chain's CDR3 is CASSRGREKLFF. CDR3 DNA: TGTGCCAGCAGCCGTGGCCGTGAAAAACTGTTTTTT.

The chain employs TRBV29-1 and TRBJ1-1; 12 bases agree with TRBD1. CDR1 and CDR2 (germline): SQVTM, ANQGSEA. The CDR3 extends over 13 amino acids. V gave up 3 bases and J gave up 5 bases; unmatched junction bases: 1. For the CDR3, the DNA is TGCAGCGTTGAGGGACAGGGGGCTACTGAAGCTTTCTTT. Translated, it gives CSVEGQGATEAFF.

V is TRBV15 and J is TRBJ2-2; D gene unclear. The length of the CDR3 is 16 residues. CDR1 is LNHNV, CDR2 YYDKDF, per germline (reference sequence). V was pared by 0 bases and J by 0 bases, with 8 bases between. This CDR3 is CATSRDVPSNTGELFF. The CDR3 DNA is TGTGCCACCAGCAGAGATGTCCCATCGAACACCGGGGAGCTGTTTTTT.

The chain couples TRBV29-1 to TRBJ2-5; unclear D gene. Per germline, CDR1 SQVTM and CDR2 ANQGSEA. CDR3 size: 14 residues. Trimming took 1 base from V and 2 from J, leaving 11 bases between them. CDR3 residues: CSVEAPLLQETQYF. The CDR3 coding sequence is TGCAGCGTTGAAGCCCCCCTACTACAAGAGACCCAGTACTTC.

The chain uses TRBV7-2 and TRBJ2-1, with TRBD2 matching 9 bases. There are 19 residues in the CDR3. The germline V gene has CDR1 SGHTA and CDR2 FQGNSA. V lost 4 bases and J lost 6; bases outside the gene matches: 19. CDR3 DNA sequence: TGTGCCAGCAGCTCGCCCCGGGGGCGGGAGGGACTCTACAGCAATGAGCAGTTCTTC. As protein: CASSSPRGREGLYSNEQFF.

The chain carries TRBV2 and TRBJ2-7; no definite D call. This CDR3 contains 14 residues. Germline CDR1 reads SNHLY; CDR2 reads FYNNEI. V lost 7 bases and J lost 1, with 14 bases in between. The CDR3 region is CASKAEFRSYEQYF. CDR3 bases: TGTGCCAGCAAGGCGGAGTTCCGGTCCTACGAGCAGTACTTC.

This clone was counted only a few times. The rearrangement uses TRBV19 and TRBJ2-2, with D possibly being TRBD2 (6 bases). CDR1 and CDR2 (germline): LNHDA, SQIVND (reference sequence). The CDR3 loop spans 17 amino acids. V shed 9 bases and J shed 0 bases, with 20 bases lying between them. CDR3 coding DNA: TGTGCCAGCCGCCCGATCGTAGCGGTCGCGAACACCGGGGAGCTGTTTTTT. Translation gives CASRPIVAVANTGELFF.

The genes are TRBV27 and TRBJ2-7; D may be TRBD2 (6 bases). The germline V gene encodes CDR1 MNHEY and CDR2 SMNVEV (reference sequence). This CDR3 region has 15 residues. The V gene lost 5 bases and the J gene lost 4 bases, with 18 bases spanning the gap. CDR3 sequence (DNA): TGTGCCAGCAGTCCTCAGGCGGGGTTCTCATACGAGCAGTACGTC. Encoded protein: CASSPQAGFSYEQYV.

The CDR3 coding sequence is TGTGCCAGCAGCCCCCGCGGGGCATTTGGCGGCTACACCTTC. Encoded protein: CASSPRGAFGGYTF. This chain connects TRBV7-2 to TRBJ1-2; TRBD1 might be the D (5 bases). This CDR3 is built from 14 residues. The germline gives CDR1 SGHTA, CDR2 FQGNSA. V shed 5 bases and J shed 8 bases, with 18 bases lying between them. Looking up the rest from reference TRBV7-2 and TRBJ1-2 gives the full variable domain: GAGVSQSPSNKVTEKGKDVELRCDPISGHTALYWYRQSLGQGLEFLIYFQGNSAPDKSGLPSDRFSAERTGGSVSTLTIQRTQQEDSAVYLCASSPRGAFGGYTFGSGTRLTVV.

The chain joins TRBV7-2 to TRBJ2-3; possible D gene TRBD1, 6 bases. With 5 bases removed from V and 2 bases from J, the gap between germline ends came to 17 bases. Germline V gene lookup returns CDR1 SGHTA and CDR2 FQGNSA. The CDR3 extends over 16 amino acids. CDR3 region: CASSPFVRGSTDTQYF. CDR3 nucleotide sequence: TGTGCCAGCAGCCCCTTTGTCAGGGGATCCACAGATACGCAGTATTTT.

This clone was detected only once. V gene TRBV18 combines with J gene TRBJ2-3, with TRBD2 as a possible D gene (6 bases). Per germline, CDR1 KGHSH and CDR2 LQKENI. The CDR3 spans 16 residues. V dropped 4 bases and J dropped 1 base, with 15 bases sitting between them. The CDR3 DNA follows: TGTGCCAGCTCACTTTTGGGAGGAGGACGCACAGATACGCAGTATTTT. This gives the protein CASSLLGGGRTDTQYF.

This rearrangement joins TRBV12-3 or TRBV12-4 to TRBJ1-2, with D perhaps matching TRBD1 (5 bases). The V and J ends lost 2 bases and 5 bases respectively, with 9 bases between them. CDR3 size: 13 residues. The CDR3 nucleotides read TGTGCCAGCAGTTTACGGGGGGGATATGGCTACACCTTC. This gives the protein CASSLRGGYGYTF.

The V call is TRBV10-1, the J call TRBJ1-1; D gene uncertain. The CDR3 spans 15 residues. The V gene's germline CDR1 is WNHNN and CDR2 SYGVQD (reference sequence). V lost 5 bases and J lost 0, with 13 bases in between. This CDR3 is CASSPDFILNTEAFF. CDR3 bases: TGCGCCAGCAGTCCTGACTTTATTTTGAACACTGAAGCTTTCTTT.

The J gene is TRBJ2-2, the V gene TRBV19; possible D gene TRBD2, 6 bases. The CDR3 loop spans 14 amino acids. Germline CDR1 LNHDA, CDR2 SQIVND (reference sequence). Trimming stripped 4 bases from V and 4 bases from J, with 10 bases between. The CDR3 here is CASSSSGGTGELFF. CDR3 nucleotides: TGTGCCAGTAGTAGTAGCGGAGGCACCGGGGAGCTGTTTTTT.